These T cell receptor beta chains were read from a single sample in a study of brain T cells in children with intractable seizures. The table came from immunoSEQ multiplex PCR; TCRdb's copy has only in-frame clones and leaves some out. The table records tens of thousands of clones, approximately 94% of them present only once. The specimen was peripheral blood, collected at surgery. The receptor source for this set is a boy less than two years old with tuberous sclerosis and intractable seizures. Both conserved end residues are part of each CDR3. Each record gives: clone size, D gene, J gene, V gene, CDR3 DNA, CDR3 protein. A D gene is named only where the DNA matches it firmly. A clone size is listed for some rows: how often the clone was seen (once, few, many), or a class if it is expanded.

>once|NA|TRBJ2-7|TRBV6-2/TRBV6-3
TGTGCCAGCAGTTATGGAGGGGGAAGCTACGAGCAGTACTTC
CASSYGGGSYEQYF
>NA|NA|TRBJ1-5|TRBV5-6
TGTGCCAGCAGGTCGTCGCGAGACATATGGAATCAGCCCCAGCATTTT
CASRSSRDIWNQPQHF
>NA|TRBD2|TRBJ2-2|TRBV4-1
TGCGCCAGCAGCCAAGTGTCGGGCGGGAGGTTCACCGGGGAGCTGTTTTTT
CASSQVSGGRFTGELFF
>NA|NA|TRBJ2-7|TRBV6-1
TGTGCCAGCAGTGAAGCGAGGGGGACTGCGGGAGACCTACACTACGAGCAGTACTTC
CASSEARGTAGDLHYEQYF
>once|NA|TRBJ2-7|TRBV5-6
TGTGCCAGCAGCTTACAGGTAAGAGGGTCCTACGAGCAGTACTTC
CASSLQVRGSYEQYF
>NA|NA|TRBJ1-5|TRBV6-5
TGTGCCAGCATCCTCCGGGGTGGTCAGCCCCAGCATTTT
CASILRGGQPQHF
>NA|NA|TRBJ2-3|TRBV2
TGTGCCAGACGACTCAGTGGGGCCTACACAGATACGCAGTATTTT
CARRLSGAYTDTQYF
>NA|TRBD2|TRBJ2-7|TRBV11-2
TGTGCCAGCAGCTTAGATCTCTCCCTAGCGGGAGTTCCCCTATACGAGCAGTACTTC
CASSLDLSLAGVPLYEQYF
>NA|NA|TRBJ2-5|TRBV6-5
TGTGCCAGCAGTTGGGGTGGAGGGGAGACCCAGTACTTC
CASSWGGGETQYF
>once|NA|TRBJ1-1|TRBV27
TGTGCCAGCAGTTTATGGTGGGACGGGAACACTGAAGCTTTCTTT
CASSLWWDGNTEAFF
>NA|NA|TRBJ2-1|TRBV2
TGTGCCAGCAGGCGGGGGACAGGACTTTACAATGAGCAGTTCTTC
CASRRGTGLYNEQFF
>NA|NA|TRBJ1-1|TRBV25-1
TGTGCCAGCCTTGGGGTCTGGGGGTCCAAGAACACTGAAGCTTTCTTT
CASLGVWGSKNTEAFF
>NA|NA|TRBJ2-5|TRBV27
TGTGCCAGCAGTTTCTACGGGCAGTACCAAGAGACCCAGTACTTC
CASSFYGQYQETQYF
>NA|NA|TRBJ1-1|TRBV7-9
TGTGCCAGCAGCTTATTAATCGGGGGTATAGCTTTCTTT
CASSLLIGGIAFF
>once|NA|TRBJ2-2|TRBV11-2
TGTGCCAGCAGCTTAATAGCGACCAGTCCTAGCCGTTCAGGGGAGCTGTTTTTT
CASSLIATSPSRSGELFF